This T cell receptor beta chain was profiled in a study of regulatory T cells in long-lasting Graves disease. Investigators prepared the TCR beta libraries by applying iRepertoire HTBI primers and Arm-PCR of CDR3 regions. TCRdb re-called the multiplex PCR reads through MiXCR, storing one row per CDR3 protein. The sample has some 340,000 distinct CDR3 sequences, 12% seen once. This clonotype appeared many times. Its antigen is still unknown. Time point: newly diagnosed GD, antithyroid drugs for less than 3 months. From RNA extracted from PBMCs, the TCR library was made. Study-level findings and limits: Relative to new patients (roughly 1,000), persistent patients exhibited greater sharing of public clonotypes (about 2,700).

These data also formed part of another study, on T cells in Graves' hyperthyroidism and ophthalmopathy. Turning to that study: The study used the HTBI primer set for a first-round RT-PCR of the TCR CDR3. With a median lead of roughly 6.8 months before onset, the model predicted ophthalmopathy.

The TCR originated in a woman younger than 35 with Graves disease. The sequences come from peripheral blood mononuclear cells (PBMCs), collected at new diagnosis, from a patient treated with antithyroid drugs.

The CDR3 DNA reads as TGTGCCAGCATCCTTAGGGGGGTTAGCACAGATACGCAGTATTTT. Translated, it gives CASILRGVSTDTQYF. The J gene is TRBJ2-3, the V gene TRBV7-2, with D possibly being TRBD1 or TRBD2 (6 bases each). CDR3 length: 15 amino acids. Trimming stripped 7 bases from V and 0 bases from J, with 14 bases between. Germline CDR1 is SGHTA and CDR2 is FQGNSA.